The clone carrying this TCR beta chain was counted only a few times. This sample also contains other DNA sequences that code for the same CDR3. This entry is derived from a study of blood T cell repertoires in COVID-19. Turning to the study itself: Both acute and convalescent COVID-19 samples were obtained from the United States, Italy and Spain. The cDNA or gDNA used as material had been derived from T cells, B-cell-depleted T cells, or PBMCs.

Germline CDR1 KGHSH, CDR2 LQKENI. The germline V and J ends were trimmed by 2 bases and 0 bases, with 7 bases remaining between them. This CDR3 region has 14 residues. Per the original data handling: Cell counts per sample came from amplifying reference gene primers. The assay was immunoSEQ multiplex PCR, and TCRdb's table has in-frame clones only and misses some. V, J and clone size were drawn from that table, and D and trimming were deduced from the DNA. The sample has about 150,000 clones, roughly four fifths seen once. The sample consisted of peripheral blood. The chain links TRBV18 to TRBJ1-1; D unresolved. This TCR derives from an older woman with acute or convalescent COVID-19. The CDR3 loop reads CASSPTNMNTEAFF. DNA for the CDR3: TGTGCCAGCTCACCAACAAATATGAACACTGAAGCTTTCTTT. Full variable domain (missing parts from reference TRBV18 and TRBJ1-1): NAGVMQNPRHLVRRRGQEARLRCSPMKGHSHVYWYRQLPEEGLKFMVYLQKENIIDESGMPKERFSAEFPKEGPSILRIQQVVRGDSAAYFCASSPTNMNTEAFFGQGTRLTVV.